Below, 8 T cell receptor beta chains from the same sample are listed, as sequenced in a study of blood T cells in healthy people across ages (dated by TCRdb to between 2015 and 2017). The library was generated by 5' RACE. The data were produced on an Illumina HiSeq 2500. The second PCR ran for roughly 7 to 12 cycles and used a J-beta primer mix along with a sample-barcoded 5' primer. TCRdb reanalyzed the raw reads on its own, using fastp at Q25 for trimming and MiXCR for clone calling, and kept in-frame beta chains. Merged by CDR3 protein, the rows form single entries marked with the most common genes and DNA. A total of over 600,000 distinct CDR3 sequences appear in this sample, around 41% of them only once. Around 30% of the sample lies in the top ten. What was sequenced was blood. The receptors derive from a man aged 80 or over in good health.

V and J are TRBV5-1 and TRBJ2-3, with TRBD2 identical over 8 bases. The J segment lost 0 bases and the V segment lost 0 bases, leaving 9 bases of the junction unmatched. This CDR3 spans 18 amino acids. Per germline, CDR1 SGHRS and CDR2 YFSETQ. CDR3 sequence (DNA): TGCGCCAGCAGCTTGGCCCTTAATGTAGCGGGGAGCACAGATACGCAGTATTTT. This translates into CASSLALNVAGSTDTQYF.

This clonotype has a handful of counts. The chain combines TRBV20-1 with TRBJ2-7; D gene uncertain. Trimming left V 1 base short and J 3 bases short, with 7 bases between. The V gene's germline CDR1 is DFQATT and CDR2 SNEGSKA (reference sequence). The CDR3 is 12 amino acids. For the CDR3, the DNA is TGCAGTGCTAGAGGGGCCGTCTACGAGCAGTACTTC. Its translation is CSARGAVYEQYF.

The chain uses TRBV5-4 and TRBJ2-3, with TRBD1 as a possible D gene (6 bases). Germline assignment: CDR1 SGHNT and CDR2 YYREEE (reference sequence). Trimming pared 4 bases from V and 6 bases from J, leaving 18 bases between. The CDR3 contains 15 residues. The CDR3 spells CASSLRPSQGDTQYF. The CDR3 region has the DNA TGTGCCAGCAGCCTTAGGCCTTCCCAGGGGGATACGCAGTATTTT.

The J gene is TRBJ2-1, the V gene TRBV5-1; a weak D match, TRBD1 (5 bases). Germline CDR1 is SGHRS and CDR2 is YFSETQ. Trimming removed 1 base at V and 6 bases at J, with 20 bases between. The CDR3 consists of 17 residues. Here the CDR3 reads CASSLISKLRGSNEQFF. Here the CDR3 DNA reads TGCGCCAGCAGCTTGATCAGTAAACTAAGGGGTTCCAATGAGCAGTTCTTC.

The genes are TRBV5-5 and TRBJ1-2; no clear D gene. Germline CDR1 SGHKS, CDR2 YYEKEE (reference sequence). The CDR3 is 13 amino acids. V lost 0 bases and J lost 8, with 11 bases in between. The CDR3, as DNA: TGTGCCAGCAGCTTGGTACCCTCGAGAGGCTACACCTTC. As protein: CASSLVPSRGYTF.

The rearrangement links TRBV28 to TRBJ2-4; D is possibly TRBD2 (6 bases). Trimming cost V 7 bases and J 3 bases, with 13 bases left between them. Germline-derived CDR1 and CDR2 are MDHEN and SYDVKM. The CDR3 runs to 14 residues. CDR3 sequence (DNA): TGTGCCAGCACGGGACCGGGGGACAAAAACATTCAGTACTTC. Encoded protein: CASTGPGDKNIQYF.

This clonotype was seen just once. The rearrangement links TRBV7-2 to TRBJ1-5; TRBD1 aligns across 11 bases. CDR1 SGHTA and CDR2 FQGNSA come from the germline V gene. The CDR3 length is 17 residues. V trimming: 5 bases; J trimming: 2 bases; junction bases outside the gene matches: 8. The CDR3 DNA is TGTGCCAGCAGCCAAAATGGACAGGGGGCGGGCAATCAGCCCCAGCATTTT. Translated, it gives CASSQNGQGAGNQPQHF. The whole variable domain, remainder taken from reference TRBV7-2 and TRBJ1-5, is GAGVSQSPSNKVTEKGKDVELRCDPISGHTALYWYRQSLGQGLEFLIYFQGNSAPDKSGLPSDRFSAERTGGSVSTLTIQRTQQEDSAVYLCASSQNGQGAGNQPQHFGDGTRLSIL.

This sequence joins TRBV4-3 and TRBJ2-3, with D possibly being TRBD1 (6 bases). The germline V gene encodes CDR1 LGHNA and CDR2 YSLEER. Deletions cut 4 bases from V and 5 bases from J, with 13 bases between. The CDR3 has 14 residues. DNA of the CDR3: TGCGCCAGCAGCCCGGCAGGGGCGGGAGATACGCAGTATTTT. Amino acid sequence: CASSPAGAGDTQYF.